This T cell receptor beta chain was sequenced during a study of T cells in women clearing cervical HPV infection. A note on this clone: The antigen is not known. Read coverage stops 3 residues before the CDR3 terminus; the germline J gene supplies the remainder.

Study outcomes and limitations: Richness differences could reflect unmeasured T-cell content per sample.

CDR3 length equals 10 residues. Trimming stripped 10 bases from V and 6 bases from J, with 10 bases between. Germline CDR1 SGDLS, CDR2 YYNGEE. Only in-frame clones appear in the TCRdb table, and some are missing; sequencing was by immunoSEQ multiplex PCR. In total, the table holds roughly 30,000 clones. The sample was blood buffy coat. The rearrangement joins TRBV9 to TRBJ1-1, with D perhaps TRBD1 (5 bases). This receptor was taken from a woman between 18 and 75 years old with a cervical HPV16 infection that either progressed to CIN3+ or cleared (not recorded which). CDR3 DNA (partial): TGTGCCGGGGAGGGGCCTGAA. Its translation is CAGEGPE. The complete CDR3 protein is CAGEGPEAFF.